The clone carrying this T cell receptor (beta chain) was seen a handful of times. Its antigen is as yet unknown. This sample is part of a study of T cells in Graves' hyperthyroidism and ophthalmopathy. Study-level findings and limits: Through a model of 13 V-J features, ophthalmopathy was separated from stable hyperthyroidism.

Uncontrolled infections, other autoimmune diseases, pregnancy or lactation led to exclusion of patients. This sample holds PBMCs from 8.5 to 10 ml fresh peripheral blood. V dropped 5 bases and J dropped 7; count of bases not matched to a gene: 11. The CDR3 consists of 15 residues. CDR1 and CDR2 from the germline V gene are SEHNR and FQNEAQ (reference sequence). RNA transcripts gave rise to amplified TCR beta CDR3 regions. TCR CDR3 regions were first amplified by RT-PCR with HTBI primers. TCRdb independently ran MiXCR on the multiplex PCR reads; one entry per CDR3 protein. The sample lists roughly 650,000 distinct CDR3 sequences, more than 15% occurring once.

This chain links TRBV7-9 with TRBJ1-1; 9 positions match TRBD1. Sequencing was carried out using blood. The clonotype originates from a woman between 35 and 50 years old with Graves' ophthalmopathy. The DNA of the CDR3 is TGTGCCAGCAGCCCTGACAGGGGGAGGTTGAGTGAAGCTTTCTTT. It specifies CASSPDRGRLSEAFF.